The clone carrying this T cell receptor (beta chain) occurred a few times. Its cognate antigen is unknown. The CDR3 sequence is 13 residues long. Germline loops: CDR1 MNHNS, CDR2 SASEGT. The junction had 8 bases not matched to a gene; V was cut back by 6 bases and J by 10 bases. The data were taken from a study of response to subunit inactivated influenza vaccine. Whole-study findings and limits: After each seasonal influenza vaccination, few new T cells are recruited, the authors suggested.

TCRdb itself ran the RT-PCR reads through MiXCR, one entry per CDR3 protein. The profile shows over 750,000 distinct CDR3 sequences, roughly 20% of them singletons. The receptor comes from a man aged 50 to 59 who received an inactivated influenza vaccine. V gene TRBV6-1 combines with J gene TRBJ2-1; 8 nucleotides agree with TRBD2. The specimen was PBMCs from blood, collected more than 4 days after vaccination. DNA of the CDR3: TGTGCCAGCAGCCCAGCGGGAGCTGGGGAGCAGTTCTTC. Translated, it gives CASSPAGAGEQFF.